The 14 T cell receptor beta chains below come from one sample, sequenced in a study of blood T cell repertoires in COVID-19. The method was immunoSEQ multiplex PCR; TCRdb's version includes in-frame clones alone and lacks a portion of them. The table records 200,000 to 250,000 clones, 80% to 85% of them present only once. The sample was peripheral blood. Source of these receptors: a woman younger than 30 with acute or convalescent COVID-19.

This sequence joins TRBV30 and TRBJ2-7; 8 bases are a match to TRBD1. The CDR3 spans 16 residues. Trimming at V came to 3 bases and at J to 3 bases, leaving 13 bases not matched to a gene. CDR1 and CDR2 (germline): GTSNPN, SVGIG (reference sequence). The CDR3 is CAWSPFGQGAVYEQYF. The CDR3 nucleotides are TGTGCCTGGAGCCCATTTGGGCAGGGGGCGGTCTACGAGCAGTACTTC.

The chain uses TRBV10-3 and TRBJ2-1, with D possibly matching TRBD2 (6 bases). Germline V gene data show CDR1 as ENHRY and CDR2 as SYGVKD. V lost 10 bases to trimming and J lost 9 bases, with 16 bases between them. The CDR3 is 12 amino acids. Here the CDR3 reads CATRGSDGEQFF. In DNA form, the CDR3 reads TGTGCCACCCGGGGGAGCGATGGTGAGCAGTTCTTC.

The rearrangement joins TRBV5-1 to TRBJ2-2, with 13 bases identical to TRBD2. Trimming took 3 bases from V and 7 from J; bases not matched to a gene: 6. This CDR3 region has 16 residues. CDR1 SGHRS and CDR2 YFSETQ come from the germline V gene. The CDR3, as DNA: TGCGCCAGCAGCTCTACTAGCGGGAGGGGTGACGGGGAGCTGTTTTTT. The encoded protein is CASSSTSGRGDGELFF.

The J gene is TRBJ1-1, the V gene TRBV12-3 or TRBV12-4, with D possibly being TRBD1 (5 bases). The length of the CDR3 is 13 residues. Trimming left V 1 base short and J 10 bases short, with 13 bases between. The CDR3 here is CASSLGKDRRAFF. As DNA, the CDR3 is TGTGCCAGCAGTTTAGGGAAAGACAGAAGAGCTTTCTTT.

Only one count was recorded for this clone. The CDR3 reads CASQGLIQGIYGYTF. CDR3 bases: TGTGCCAGTCAGGGGTTAATACAGGGTATCTATGGCTACACCTTC. This sequence joins TRBV19 and TRBJ1-2; weak D call: TRBD1 (6 bases). The CDR3 is 15 amino acids. CDR1 is LNHDA, CDR2 SQIVND, per germline (reference sequence). V dropped 8 bases and J dropped 4 bases, with 20 bases sitting between them.

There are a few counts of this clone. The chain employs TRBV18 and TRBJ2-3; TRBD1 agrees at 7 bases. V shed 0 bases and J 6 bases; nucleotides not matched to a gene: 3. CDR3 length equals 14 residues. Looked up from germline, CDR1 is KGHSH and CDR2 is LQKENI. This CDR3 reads CASSPPRGGDTQYF. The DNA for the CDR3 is TGTGCCAGCTCACCACCAAGAGGGGGCGATACGCAGTATTTT.

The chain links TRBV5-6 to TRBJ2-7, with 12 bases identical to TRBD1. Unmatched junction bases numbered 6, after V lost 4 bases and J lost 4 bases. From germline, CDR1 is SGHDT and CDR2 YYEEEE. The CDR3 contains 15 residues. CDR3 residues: CASSVGQGARYEQYF. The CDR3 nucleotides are TGTGCCAGCAGCGTGGGACAGGGGGCAAGATACGAGCAGTACTTC.

The CDR3 DNA sequence: TGTGCCTGGAGTGATATACAGGGGGTACACGAGCAGTACTTC. This translates into CAWSDIQGVHEQYF. The V gene is TRBV30, the J gene TRBJ2-7; 8 positions match TRBD1. The CDR3 consists of 14 residues. Trimming removed 1 base from V and 5 bases from J; junction bases left unmatched: 7. Germline V gene lookup returns CDR1 GTSNPN and CDR2 SVGIG (reference sequence).

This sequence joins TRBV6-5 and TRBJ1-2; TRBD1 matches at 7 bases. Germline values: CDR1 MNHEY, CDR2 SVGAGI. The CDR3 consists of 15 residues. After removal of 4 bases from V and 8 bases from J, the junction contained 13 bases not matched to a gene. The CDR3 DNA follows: TGTGCCAGCAGTTCCTTGACAGGGTCCCCAGGCGGCTACACCTTC. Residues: CASSSLTGSPGGYTF.

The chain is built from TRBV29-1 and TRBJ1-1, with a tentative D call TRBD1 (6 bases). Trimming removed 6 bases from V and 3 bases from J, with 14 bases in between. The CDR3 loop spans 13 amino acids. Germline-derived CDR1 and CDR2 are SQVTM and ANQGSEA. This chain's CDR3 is CSVRRGSDTEAFF. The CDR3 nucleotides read TGCAGCGTGCGCAGGGGATCTGACACTGAAGCTTTCTTT. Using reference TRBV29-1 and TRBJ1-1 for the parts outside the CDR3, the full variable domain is SAVISQKPSRDICQRGTSLTIQCQVDSQVTMMFWYRQQPGQSLTLIATANQGSEATYESGFVIDKFPISRPNLTFSTLTVSNMSPEDSSIYLCSVRRGSDTEAFFGQGTRLTVV.

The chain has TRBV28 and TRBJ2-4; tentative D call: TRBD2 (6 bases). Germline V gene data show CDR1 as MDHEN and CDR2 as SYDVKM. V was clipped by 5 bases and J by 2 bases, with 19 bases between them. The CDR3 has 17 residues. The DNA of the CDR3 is TGTGCCAGCAGTCTTGGCGGGGCGGTCCGATCCAAAAACATTCAGTACTTC. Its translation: CASSLGGAVRSKNIQYF.

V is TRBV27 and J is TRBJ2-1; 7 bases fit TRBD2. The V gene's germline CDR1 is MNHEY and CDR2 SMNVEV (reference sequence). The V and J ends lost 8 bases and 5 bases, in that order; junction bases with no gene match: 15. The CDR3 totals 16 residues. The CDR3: CASRLLGEGPHNEQFF. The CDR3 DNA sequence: TGTGCCAGCCGACTTTTGGGGGAGGGCCCTCACAATGAGCAGTTCTTC.

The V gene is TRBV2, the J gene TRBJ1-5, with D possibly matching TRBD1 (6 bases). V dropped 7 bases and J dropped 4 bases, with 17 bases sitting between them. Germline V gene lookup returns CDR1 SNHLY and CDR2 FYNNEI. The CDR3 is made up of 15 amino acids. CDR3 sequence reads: CASTREAGANQPQHF. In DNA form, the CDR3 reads TGTGCCAGCACTCGAGAGGCAGGGGCTAATCAGCCCCAGCATTTT. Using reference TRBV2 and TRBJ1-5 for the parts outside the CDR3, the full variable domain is EPEVTQTPSHQVTQMGQEVILRCVPISNHLYFYWYRQILGQKVEFLVSFYNNEISEKSEIFDDQFSVERPDGSNFTLKIRSTKLEDSAMYFCASTREAGANQPQHFGDGTRLSIL.

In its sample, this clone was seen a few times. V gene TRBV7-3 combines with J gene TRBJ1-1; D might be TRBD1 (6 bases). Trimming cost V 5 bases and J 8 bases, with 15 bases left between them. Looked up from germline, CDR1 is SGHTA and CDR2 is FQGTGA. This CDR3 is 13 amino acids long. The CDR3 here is CASSHLGGREAFF. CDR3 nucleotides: TGTGCCAGCAGCCATTTGGGGGGGCGAGAAGCTTTCTTT.